A single sample is the source of the 5 T cell receptor beta chains below, sequenced in a study of Ad26.COV2.S vaccination and SARS-CoV-2 variants. The treatment here: some 19 received Ad26.COV2.S at low or high dose, single or two shots; 5 received placebo; per-sample allocation not given. Samples analyzed were those drawn on day 63 after the first vaccine or placebo injection. Here immunoSEQ multiplex PCR was the method, and the copy in TCRdb shows in-frame clones only, minus some. The sample has hundreds of thousands of clones; 89% are singletons. The starting material was peripheral blood, obtained in a trial of Ad26.COV2.S vaccine versus placebo. The receptors were gathered from a person aged 18-65 years who received the Ad26.COV2.S COVID-19 vaccine or a placebo.

The chain joins TRBV18 to TRBJ1-1, with TRBD1 matching 8 bases. V dropped 0 bases and J dropped 1; count of bases not matched to a gene: 1. This CDR3 has 15 residues. Per germline, CDR1 KGHSH and CDR2 LQKENI. DNA for the CDR3: TGTGCCAGCTCACCACCGGGGACAGGGAACACTGAAGCTTTCTTT. It encodes CASSPPGTGNTEAFF.

This chain connects TRBV11-2 to TRBJ2-5; 11 nucleotides line up with TRBD2. Trimming cost V 5 bases and J 2 bases; bases outside gene matches: 7. CDR1 SGHAT and CDR2 FQNNGV come from the germline V gene. There are 16 residues in the CDR3. This chain's CDR3 is CASSKLAGGQQETQYF. CDR3 in DNA: TGTGCCAGCAGCAAGTTAGCGGGAGGGCAGCAAGAGACCCAGTACTTC.

The rearrangement uses TRBV11-2 and TRBJ2-7; D remains unclear. Trimming took off 5 bases at V and 3 bases at J, with 20 bases between the two ends. CDR3 length: 16 amino acids. The germline V gene encodes CDR1 SGHAT and CDR2 FQNNGV. CDR3 in DNA: TGTGCCAGCAGCCCCCGAGGCAGCCGAAACCTCTACGAGCAGTACTTC. Encoded protein: CASSPRGSRNLYEQYF.

The V and J genes are TRBV24-1 and TRBJ2-2; 8 bases line up with TRBD1. V shed 4 bases, J shed 0 bases, and the junction held 0 bases outside the gene matches. CDR3 length equals 15 residues. The germline V gene encodes CDR1 KGHDR and CDR2 SFDVKD. The CDR3 loop reads CATSDRGPNTGELFF. The CDR3 DNA reads as TGTGCCACCAGTGACAGGGGGCCGAACACCGGGGAGCTGTTTTTT.

The rearrangement links TRBV3-1 (or the pseudogene TRBV3-2) to TRBJ2-1, with D unclear. V was pared by 0 bases and J by 2 bases, with 8 bases between. This CDR3 contains 15 residues. Germline CDR1 reads LGHDT; CDR2 reads YNNKEL (reference sequence). CDR3 in amino acids: CASSQDYLTYNEQFF. The CDR3 DNA reads as TGTGCCAGCAGCCAAGATTACTTGACCTACAATGAGCAGTTCTTC.